Below, 7 T cell receptor beta chains from the same sample are listed, as sequenced in a study of T cell repertoires in cytomegalovirus infection (dated by TCRdb to the late 2010s). Sequencing used an Illumina HiSeq 1500. The public sequencing data were trimmed at Q25 with fastp and processed into clonotypes with MiXCR by TCRdb, which kept only in-frame beta chains. CDR3 protein sequences are deduplicated, and each keeps its most common genes and DNA. The sample table lists roughly 320,000 distinct CDR3 sequences, roughly a tenth of them with a count of one. Together, the top ten hold less than 3% of the sample. The material sequenced was PBMCs. The receptors stem from a human donor in good health (CMV status not recorded). Some clones in this sample may be carry-over from other donors' samples.

The sample holds many counts of this clonotype. The V call is TRBV7-2, the J call TRBJ2-2, with 10 positions matching TRBD2. The CDR3 runs to 20 residues. Germline trimming cut 5 bases from V and 4 bases from J; bases unmatched to any gene: 19. The V gene's germline CDR1 is SGHTA and CDR2 FQGNSA. CDR3 in amino acids: CASSRIAPPSSGGGTGELFF. As DNA, the CDR3 is TGTGCCAGCAGCCGAATAGCCCCTCCTTCTAGCGGGGGCGGCACCGGGGAGCTGTTTTTT.

This clonotype occurred many times. The chain recombines TRBV7-9 with TRBJ2-3; possibly TRBD2 for D (6 bases). Germline CDR1 reads SEHNR; CDR2 reads FQNEAQ (reference sequence). Trimming took 3 bases from V and 0 from J, leaving 10 bases between them. There are 15 residues in the CDR3. The CDR3 reads CASSFPGLSTDTQYF. The CDR3 DNA reads TGTGCCAGCAGCTTTCCGGGACTCAGCACAGATACGCAGTATTTT.

The V call is TRBV12-3 or TRBV12-4, the J call TRBJ2-5; TRBD2 matches at 9 bases. The CDR3 has 15 amino acids. V lost 5 bases and J lost 1; bases outside the gene matches: 5. The CDR3 is CASSVRGGIQETQYF. The CDR3 DNA reads TGTGCCAGCAGTGTGCGGGGGGGAATCCAAGAGACCCAGTACTTC.

The chain is built from TRBV5-1 and TRBJ1-6, with D uncertain. This CDR3 has 15 amino acids. V lost 0 bases and J lost 7, with 11 bases in between. CDR1 is SGHRS and CDR2 is YFSETQ in the germline V gene. DNA for the CDR3: TGCGCCAGCAGCTTGGGGAGAACGACCAATTCACCCCTCCACTTT. Translation gives CASSLGRTTNSPLHF.

This clonotype was seen at least ten times. The chain joins TRBV5-1 to TRBJ2-5; 15 bases align to TRBD2. The CDR3 runs to 16 residues. V dropped 4 bases and J dropped 3; count of bases not matched to a gene: 4. Germline CDR1 reads SGHRS; CDR2 reads YFSETQ. CDR3 in amino acids: CASSHWTSGGEETQYF. The CDR3 nucleotides read TGCGCCAGCAGCCATTGGACTAGCGGGGGGGAAGAGACCCAGTACTTC.

The V and J genes are TRBV20-1 and TRBJ2-5, with 12 bases lining up with TRBD2. The V and J ends lost 4 bases and 1 base, in that order; junction bases with no gene match: 7. The CDR3 loop spans 16 amino acids. Germline CDR1 and CDR2: DFQATT and SNEGSKA (reference sequence). This CDR3 is CSAKLTSGGPQETQYF. CDR3 coding DNA: TGCAGTGCTAAACTGACTAGCGGGGGACCCCAAGAGACCCAGTACTTC.

This clonotype was observed a few times. CDR3 sequence: CSARGDRNTGELFF. The CDR3 DNA reads as TGCAGCGCGAGAGGCGACAGGAACACCGGGGAGCTGTTTTTT. The chain carries TRBV29-1 and TRBJ2-2, with D tentatively TRBD1 (5 bases). The CDR3 is 14 residues long. Trimming took 7 bases from V and 1 from J, leaving 13 bases between them. Germline CDR1 and CDR2: SQVTM and ANQGSEA.